This T cell receptor (beta chain) is drawn from a study of early T cells in non-severe SARS-CoV-2 infection. Germline V gene data show CDR1 as DFQATT and CDR2 as SNEGSKA (reference sequence). The CDR3 runs to 14 residues. J lost 0 bases, V lost 5 bases, and 3 bases had no gene match. Molecules of cDNA were individually given unique molecular identifiers that were attached to them. TCRdb passed the 5' RACE reads through MiXCR, listing each CDR3 protein once. This sample has about 77,000 distinct CDR3 sequences, with over 4% found just once. This clonotype was seen many times. The chain recombines TRBV20-1 with TRBJ1-4, with 7 bases matching TRBD1. The TCR originated in an adult who was a healthcare worker with PCR-confirmed SARS-CoV-2 infection or an uninfected control (not recorded which). The specimen was whole blood, collected at baseline. Here the CDR3 reads CSAPDRATNEKLFF. The CDR3 DNA is TGCAGTGCTCCCGACAGGGCAACTAATGAAAAACTGTTTTTT.